Sequencing of this T cell receptor beta chain was carried out in a study of post-analysis software for immune sequencing data (dated by TCRdb to the mid-2010s). With respect to the entire study: Recorded disease courses included relapsing-remitting, secondary progressive and progressive-relapsing multiple sclerosis, with some patients lacking subtype annotation. The multiple sclerosis patient repertoires were compared with 11 previously published healthy control repertoires from donors aged roughly 6 to 25 years. A subset of samples was prepared in parallel using single-end sample barcoding, then pooled and co-amplified after Illumina adapter ligation. General conclusions and limits of the study: The multiple sclerosis patient group was slightly younger than the control group. Normalized Chao1 diversity was significantly lower in multiple sclerosis patients than controls, suggesting substantial peripheral T-cell clonal expansion. Direct clustering with F measure revealed strong co-clustering of samples prepared in the same batch, which led to a batch-effect correction.

For this clonotype: Its antigen is unknown. Within one base of it there is no much larger clone, and no base qualities were kept.

To demonstrate the VDJtools post-analysis software, TCR beta repertoires were profiled from the peripheral blood of about 13 young patients with multiple sclerosis. The multiple sclerosis patients were children and adolescents between about 6 and 16 years of age. Library prep was done by PCR. Sequencing took place on an Illumina HiSeq 2500. To reduce PCR and sequencing biases, unique molecular identifiers were incorporated into the TCR beta cDNA libraries. Every 1 to 10 million input T cells yielded approximately 500,000 cDNA molecules, meaning each molecule approximated one T cell. Patient libraries were prepared and sequenced with the same protocol used for the earlier healthy control dataset. Within a given batch, samples were prepared together, multiplexed and sequenced on the same HiSeq lane. The source study handled its data this way. MIGEC was used to process the raw barcoded reads, and molecular identifier groups with only a single read were discarded before consensus assembly and CDR3 extraction. Clonotype tables were post-analysed with VDJtools, and diversity was normalized by down-sampling all datasets to the smallest sample size. Repertoire overlap clustering matched CDR3 amino acid but not nucleotide sequences to correct batch-related cross-sample contamination. TCRdb reprocessing: public reads trimmed at Q25 with fastp, clones called with MiXCR, in-frame beta chains kept. Rows are unified per CDR3 protein, each entry keeping the most common DNA and genes. The V and J calls were not made by the authors but by TCRdb's processing. Recorded for this sample are 450,000 to 700,000 distinct CDR3 sequences; about 40% of them occurred a single time. Under 2% of the sample is taken by the ten largest.

Material for sequencing was blood. This clonotype originated in a girl between 5 and 17 years old with multiple sclerosis.

The DNA is as follows: TGCGCCAGTCGGCTAGCGGGGGACCCAGATACGCAGTATTTT. It is translated as CASRLAGDPDTQYF. The sequence is built from TRBV5-1 and TRBJ2-3, and TRBD2 matches 10 of the central bases. V has 8 bases trimmed and J has 4 bases trimmed; junction bases matching no gene number 7. From a lookup of the germline V gene, CDR1 and CDR2 are SGHRS and YFSETQ. Its CDR3 holds 14 amino acids, cysteine through phenylalanine. Left in the record is the CDR3 DNA by itself, 42 bases read in frame from the first base.